One sample yielded the 26 T cell receptor beta chains listed below, sequenced in a study of blood T cell repertoires in COVID-19. Sequencing used immunoSEQ multiplex PCR; TCRdb keeps in-frame clones, though not all of them. The table records approximately 150,000 clones, around 80% of them present only once. Sequencing used PBMCs or T cells enriched from blood (not recorded which). These receptors were collected from a man aged 35 to 55 who had recovered from COVID-19.

The J gene is TRBJ2-3, the V gene TRBV4-1; no firm D call. The CDR3 is 15 residues long. Trimming shortened V by 4 bases and J by 0 bases, and 11 bases separated the two germline ends. Germline V lookup: CDR1 MGHRA, CDR2 YSYEKL. CDR3 amino acids: CASSRVHSSTDTQYF. CDR3 coding DNA: TGCGCCAGCAGCCGGGTACATAGCAGCACAGATACGCAGTATTTT.

The J gene is TRBJ1-1, the V gene TRBV7-2; TRBD1 might be the D (5 bases). Germline V CDR1 and CDR2: SGHTA, FQGNSA. Trimming removed 5 bases from V and 0 bases from J, with 13 bases in between. The CDR3 contains 15 residues. The CDR3 nucleotides are TGTGCCAGCAGCCCCCGACAGTTCATGAACACTGAAGCTTTCTTT. Protein sequence: CASSPRQFMNTEAFF.

This clone was recorded a few times. The chain links TRBV29-1 to TRBJ1-2, with no clear D. The germline gives CDR1 SQVTM, CDR2 ANQGSEA. This CDR3 contains 13 residues. The V end lost 1 base, the J end lost 2 bases, and 8 bases lay between the germline ends. The DNA for the CDR3 is TGCAGCGTTGAAGGGACTGGGAACTATGGCTACACCTTC. This codes for CSVEGTGNYGYTF.

The rearrangement uses TRBV5-5 and TRBJ1-1, with 11 bases identical to TRBD1. The germline gives CDR1 SGHKS, CDR2 YYEKEE (reference sequence). This CDR3 is built from 17 residues. The ends lost 3 bases at V and 4 bases at J; junction bases unmatched: 11. The chain's CDR3 is CASSSLDRGRMGTEAFF. For the CDR3, the DNA is TGTGCCAGCAGCTCCTTGGACAGGGGGCGGATGGGCACTGAAGCTTTCTTT.

The chain recombines TRBV4-2 with TRBJ2-3; maybe TRBD2 (6 bases). CDR1 is LGHNA and CDR2 is YNFKEQ in the germline V gene. CDR3 size: 15 residues. With 6 bases removed from V and 1 base from J, the gap between germline ends came to 14 bases. The chain's CDR3 is CASRYGGGGTDTQYF. In nucleotides, the CDR3 is TGTGCCAGCAGGTATGGAGGCGGGGGCACAGATACGCAGTATTTT.

At least ten counts were recorded for this clone. The CDR3 coding sequence is TGTGCCAGTAGTCAAACCGACAGGACCTATGGCTACACCTTC. Encoded protein: CASSQTDRTYGYTF. V gene TRBV19 combines with J gene TRBJ1-2, with a weak D call TRBD1 (6 bases). The germline V and J ends were trimmed by 5 bases and 4 bases, with 14 bases remaining between them. The CDR3 is 14 residues long. Germline V gene lookup returns CDR1 LNHDA and CDR2 SQIVND (reference sequence).

The genes are TRBV27 and TRBJ1-1; TRBD1 is a possible D gene (5 bases). CDR1 and CDR2 (germline): MNHEY, SMNVEV (reference sequence). Trimming removed 8 bases from V and 8 bases from J, with 15 bases in between. The CDR3 runs to 12 residues. This CDR3 is CASGPRGVEAFF. Written as DNA, the CDR3 is TGTGCCAGCGGACCCCGGGGGGTAGAAGCTTTCTTT.

CDR3 bases: TGTGCCAGCAGCTTAGAGTGGACAGGGACCGGGGAGCTGTTTTTT. Its translation: CASSLEWTGTGELFF. The V call is TRBV13, the J call TRBJ2-2; TRBD1 matches 8 bases. CDR3 length equals 15 residues. The germline CDR1 and CDR2 sequences are PRHDT and FYEKMQ (reference sequence). J was trimmed by 5 bases and V by 1 base; bases with no gene match: 3.

The chain joins TRBV10-2 to TRBJ1-2; D gene uncertain. Germline V gives CDR1 WSHSY, CDR2 SAAADI. V was cut by 0 bases and J by 2 bases, with 4 bases left in between. There are 13 residues in the CDR3. In nucleotides, the CDR3 is TGCGCCAGCAGTGAGTCCGGGAACTATGGCTACACCTTC. It codes for CASSESGNYGYTF.

This rearrangement joins TRBV15 to TRBJ2-3; 8 bases map to TRBD2. V gave up 0 bases and J gave up 2 bases; unmatched junction bases: 1. The CDR3 spans 15 residues. In germline, CDR1 is LNHNV, CDR2 YYDKDF (reference sequence). CDR3 in DNA: TGTGCCACCAGCAGAGAACTAGCGGTCACAGATACGCAGTATTTT. This gives the protein CATSRELAVTDTQYF. Based on the CDR3 plus reference TRBV15 and TRBJ2-3, the full variable domain is DAMVIQNPRYQVTQFGKPVTLSCSQTLNHNVMYWYQQKSSQAPKLLFHYYDKDFNNEADTPDNFQSRRPNTSFCFLDIRSPGLGDTAMYLCATSRELAVTDTQYFGPGTRLTVL.

The rearrangement links TRBV4-2 to TRBJ2-7, with 8 bases fitting TRBD2. V lost 1 base, J lost 7 bases, and 12 bases stayed unmatched. Germline-derived CDR1 and CDR2 are LGHNA and YNFKEQ. The CDR3 spans 16 residues. CDR3 bases: TGTGCCAGCAGCCAAGGATCAGCGGGGGAGCGGGGGGAGCAGTACTTC. It codes for CASSQGSAGERGEQYF.

This chain links TRBV5-1 with TRBJ1-2; no firm D call. The CDR3 sequence is 15 residues long. V lost 0 bases, J lost 2 bases, and 11 bases lay in between. Per the germline V gene, CDR1 is SGHRS and CDR2 is YFSETQ. The CDR3 reads CASSLAEQKNYGYTF. In DNA form, the CDR3 reads TGCGCCAGCAGCTTGGCCGAACAGAAAAACTATGGCTACACCTTC.

The CDR3 sequence: CASSLAEVNEQFF. DNA for the CDR3: TGCGCCAGCAGCTTGGCCGAGGTCAATGAGCAGTTCTTC. The rearrangement uses TRBV5-1 and TRBJ2-1, with D hard to call. CDR3 size: 13 residues. In germline, CDR1 is SGHRS, CDR2 YFSETQ. V was shortened by 0 bases and J by 6 bases, with 7 bases between the two germline ends.

The chain links TRBV7-3 to TRBJ2-5, with 9 bases fitting TRBD2. CDR1 is SGHTA, CDR2 FQGTGA, per germline. This CDR3 comprises 16 residues. The trim removed 5 bases at V and 4 bases at J, leaving 11 bases unmatched. The CDR3: CASSPGVAGGLETQYF. The CDR3 DNA reads as TGTGCCAGCAGCCCCGGGGTCGCGGGGGGGTTAGAGACCCAGTACTTC.

In this sample, this clone turned up a few times. The chain carries TRBV29-1 and TRBJ1-1; D unresolved. The CDR3 is 13 residues long. Looked up from germline, CDR1 is SQVTM and CDR2 is ANQGSEA. V lost 5 bases and J 0 bases, leaving 10 bases between the germline ends. The CDR3 loop is CSVNQIMNTEAFF. The DNA of the CDR3 is TGCAGCGTTAACCAGATTATGAACACTGAAGCTTTCTTT.

This chain links TRBV7-6 with TRBJ1-5; D is perhaps TRBD1 (5 bases). CDR3 size: 15 residues. Trimming took 2 bases from V and 2 from J, leaving 10 bases between them. Germline assignment: CDR1 SGHVS and CDR2 FNYEAQ. CDR3 region: CASSLFGGGNQPQHF. CDR3 DNA: TGTGCCAGCAGCTTATTTGGGGGGGGCAATCAGCCCCAGCATTTT. Using reference TRBV7-6 and TRBJ1-5 for the parts outside the CDR3, the full variable domain is GAGVSQSPRYKVTKRGQDVALRCDPISGHVSLYWYRQALGQGPEFLTYFNYEAQQDKSGLPNDRFSAERPEGSISTLTIQRTEQRDSAMYRCASSLFGGGNQPQHFGDGTRLSIL.

The chain combines TRBV30 with TRBJ1-2; 7 positions agree with TRBD1. The CDR3 is 15 residues long. Germline V CDR1 and CDR2: GTSNPN, SVGIG (reference sequence). J gave up 4 bases and V 3 bases, and 11 bases lay outside the gene matches. CDR3 protein: CAWRDGAGGSYGYTF. DNA of the CDR3: TGTGCCTGGAGAGATGGGGCAGGGGGAAGCTATGGCTACACCTTC.

The rearrangement uses TRBV5-5 and TRBJ2-1, with TRBD1 matching over 10 bases. From germline, CDR1 is SGHKS and CDR2 YYEKEE (reference sequence). The CDR3 runs to 18 residues. Trimming at V came to 4 bases and at J to 3 bases, leaving 13 bases not matched to a gene. CDR3 sequence: CASSTLTPGTGVYNEQFF. CDR3 in DNA: TGTGCCAGCAGCACTCTGACCCCCGGGACAGGGGTCTACAATGAGCAGTTCTTC.

On this clone: Germline is not matched at one junction end, which may reflect a read error. The V and J genes are TRBV6-6 and TRBJ1-1; D uncertain. CDR3 length: 11 amino acids. Germline lookup yields CDR1 MNHNY and CDR2 SVGAGI (reference sequence). CDR3 region: CASRYLGGGLF. CDR3 nucleotide sequence: TGTGCCAGCAGGTACTTAGGAGGTGGTCTCTTT.

This chain joins TRBV21-1 and TRBJ2-4; TRBD2 is the table's D call, not checked against the DNA. TRBV21-1 is flagged as a pseudogene. The CDR3 covers 17 residues. The CDR3 DNA sequence: TGTGCCAGCAGCAAGCGGGGACCTTGTGGGACCAAAAACATTCAGTACTTC. This codes for CASSKRGPCGTKNIQYF.

The chain recombines TRBV11-2 with TRBJ1-1; a weak D match, TRBD1 (6 bases). The CDR3 has 15 residues. Germline V CDR1 and CDR2: SGHAT, FQNNGV. V shed 5 bases and J shed 4 bases, with 17 bases lying between them. Written as DNA, the CDR3 is TGTGCCAGCAGCGACGGGACACCGGGGACCACTGAAGCTTTCTTT. Encoded protein: CASSDGTPGTTEAFF. Full variable domain (outside the CDR3, taken from reference TRBV11-2 and TRBJ1-1): EAGVAQSPRYKIIEKRQSVAFWCNPISGHATLYWYQQILGQGPKLLIQFQNNGVVDDSQLPKDRFSAERLKGVDSTLKIQPAKLEDSAVYLCASSDGTPGTTEAFFGQGTRLTVV.

The gene calls are TRBV3-1 (or the pseudogene TRBV3-2) and TRBJ1-1; a possible D gene is TRBD1 (5 bases). The CDR3 extends over 19 amino acids. Per germline, CDR1 LGHDT and CDR2 YNNKEL (reference sequence). V was shortened by 4 bases and J by 1 base, with 25 bases between the two germline ends. The CDR3: CASSPRWGRRRSWNTEAFF. CDR3 nucleotides: TGTGCCAGCAGCCCCAGGTGGGGCAGGCGACGGTCGTGGAACACTGAAGCTTTCTTT.

The chain combines TRBV11-3 with TRBJ2-3; D is possibly TRBD1 (6 bases). The CDR3 is 16 amino acids. V lost 4 bases and J 6 bases, leaving 20 bases between the germline ends. Germline V CDR1 and CDR2: SGHNT, YENEEA. The CDR3 sequence is CASSSGTSLNLDTQYF. As DNA, the CDR3 is TGTGCCAGCAGCTCCGGGACATCCTTAAACCTTGATACGCAGTATTTT.

Points on this clone: The identical CDR3 is also encoded by other nucleotide sequences in the sample. This chain joins TRBV18 and TRBJ2-2; D remains ambiguous. V was cut by 1 base and J by 0 bases, with 6 bases left in between. The V gene's germline CDR1 is KGHSH and CDR2 LQKENI. The CDR3 covers 15 residues. In DNA, the CDR3 is TGTGCCAGCTCACCACGCGAAGCGAACACCGGGGAGCTGTTTTTT. It codes for CASSPREANTGELFF.

The chain carries TRBV5-4 and TRBJ1-2; 7 bases line up with TRBD1. The CDR3 length is 15 residues. V lost 4 bases and J lost 8; bases outside the gene matches: 14. Germline V gives CDR1 SGHNT, CDR2 YYREEE (reference sequence). In nucleotides, the CDR3 is TGTGCCAGCAGCGTTGGGGGGACAGCCCGAGTAGGCTACACCTTC. As protein: CASSVGGTARVGYTF. Using reference TRBV5-4 and TRBJ1-2 for the parts outside the CDR3, the full variable domain is ETGVTQSPTHLIKTRGQQVTLRCSSQSGHNTVSWYQQALGQGPQFIFQYYREEENGRGNFPPRFSGLQFPNYSSELNVNALELDDSALYLCASSVGGTARVGYTFGSGTRLTVV.

The V and J genes are TRBV18 and TRBJ2-5; D gene uncertain. V was cut by 2 bases and J by 2 bases, with 12 bases left in between. There are 15 residues in the CDR3. The germline V gene has CDR1 KGHSH and CDR2 LQKENI. CDR3 sequence reads: CASSPREAIQETQYF. CDR3 coding DNA: TGTGCCAGCTCACCAAGAGAAGCTATACAAGAGACCCAGTACTTC.